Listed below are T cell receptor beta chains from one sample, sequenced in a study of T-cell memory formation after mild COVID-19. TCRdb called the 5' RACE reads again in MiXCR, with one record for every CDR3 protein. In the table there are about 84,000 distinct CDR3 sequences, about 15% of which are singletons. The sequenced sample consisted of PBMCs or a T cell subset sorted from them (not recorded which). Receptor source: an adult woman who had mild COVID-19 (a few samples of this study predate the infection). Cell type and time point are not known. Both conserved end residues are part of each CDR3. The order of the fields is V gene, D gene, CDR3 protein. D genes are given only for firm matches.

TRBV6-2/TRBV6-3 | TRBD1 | CASSYSRTGYGYTF
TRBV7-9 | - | CASSPLLKGAARTYEQYF
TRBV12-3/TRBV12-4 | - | CASSLGPEQYF
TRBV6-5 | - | CASSSPSGGAITDTQYF
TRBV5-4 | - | CASSFFKGYEQYF
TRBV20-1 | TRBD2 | CSARRAGGPLHEQFF
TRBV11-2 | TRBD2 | CASSLAGTSYEQFF
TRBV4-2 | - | CASSQDWRVETQYF
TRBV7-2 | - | CASSLAGAGGYTF
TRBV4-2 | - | CASSQDGRGETYEQYF
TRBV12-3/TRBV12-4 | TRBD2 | CASSLLAGEVVKFF
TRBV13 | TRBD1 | CASGDRGHYEQYF
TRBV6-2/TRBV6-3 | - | CASLPLDTGLGSYNEQFF
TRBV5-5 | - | CASSPERWEDYGYTF
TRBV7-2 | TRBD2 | CASSPTLSGRLDTQYF
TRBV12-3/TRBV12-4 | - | CASSSGPAKHEQYF
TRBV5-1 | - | CASSLDRNEQFF
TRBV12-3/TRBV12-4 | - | CASRPTGLVNQPQHF
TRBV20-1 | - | CSAERTVVNQPQHF
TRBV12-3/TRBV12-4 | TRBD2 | CASRTSGALTDTQYF
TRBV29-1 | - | CSVDLASVYNEQFF
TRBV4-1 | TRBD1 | CASSPTGTGRYEQYF
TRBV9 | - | CASSVAGAGMYNEQFF
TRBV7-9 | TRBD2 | CASSSSGEGWAYEQYF
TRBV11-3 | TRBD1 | CASSPFDRVEGYTF
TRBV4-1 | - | CASSQGGKDYEQYF